This T cell receptor beta chain was captured in a study of T-cell reconstitution after alpha-beta-depleted transplantation in children. TCRbeta library preparation incorporated unique molecular identifiers. One entry per CDR3 protein, called by TCRdb with MiXCR from the PCR reads. In the table there are under 300,000 distinct CDR3 sequences, about 9.9% of which are singletons. The sample holds many counts of this clonotype. This CDR3 comprises 18 residues. CDR1 is SGHAT and CDR2 is FQDESV in the germline V gene (reference sequence). Unmatched junction bases numbered 12, after V lost 4 bases and J lost 3 bases.

The sequence was obtained from a male patient under 10 years old who had a stem cell transplant for chronic granulomatous disease, so the T cells may come from the graft donor. Source: peripheral blood, taken 180 days after TCRalphabeta/CD19-depleted stem cell transplant. The chain has TRBV11-1 and TRBJ2-5; 12 bases are shared with TRBD2. CDR3 nucleotides: TGTGCCAGCAGCTCCCCTGGACTAGCGGGACTCTCCAAAGAGACCCAGTACTTC. Translating it yields CASSSPGLAGLSKETQYF.